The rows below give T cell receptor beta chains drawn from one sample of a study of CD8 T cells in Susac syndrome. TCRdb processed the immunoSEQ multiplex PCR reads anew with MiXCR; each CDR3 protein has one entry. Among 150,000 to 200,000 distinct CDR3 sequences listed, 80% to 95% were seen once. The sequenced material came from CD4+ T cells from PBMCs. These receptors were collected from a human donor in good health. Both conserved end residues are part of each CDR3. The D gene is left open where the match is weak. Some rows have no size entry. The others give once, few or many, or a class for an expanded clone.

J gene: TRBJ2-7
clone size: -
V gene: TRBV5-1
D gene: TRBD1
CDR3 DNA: TGCGCCAGCAGCTTGTTGAACGCCGGAGCGACAGGCCAGGGGGACGAGCAGTACTTC
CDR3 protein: CASSLLNAGATGQGDEQYF

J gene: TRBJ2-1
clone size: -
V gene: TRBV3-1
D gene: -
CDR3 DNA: TGTGCCAGCAGCCAAACCAATGAGCAGTTCTTC
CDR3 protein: CASSQTNEQFF

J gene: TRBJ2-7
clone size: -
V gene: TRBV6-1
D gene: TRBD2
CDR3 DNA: TGTGCCACGGATCTGGGGGGGATCTCCTACGAGCAGTACTTC
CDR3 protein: CATDLGGISYEQYF

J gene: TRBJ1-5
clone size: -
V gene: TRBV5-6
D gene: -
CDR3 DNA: TGTGCCAGCAGCCTCCGGGGCCCCAGCAATCAGCCCCAGCATTTT
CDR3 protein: CASSLRGPSNQPQHF

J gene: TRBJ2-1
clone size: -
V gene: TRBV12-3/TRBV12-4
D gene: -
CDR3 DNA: TGTGCCAGCAGTTTTGCCCGGGGCGATGAGCAGTTCTTC
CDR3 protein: CASSFARGDEQFF

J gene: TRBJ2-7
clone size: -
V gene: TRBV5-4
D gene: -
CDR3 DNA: TGTGCCAGCAGCTTGGTAAGGGGGGGGACCTTCTACGAGCAGTACTTC
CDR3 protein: CASSLVRGGTFYEQYF

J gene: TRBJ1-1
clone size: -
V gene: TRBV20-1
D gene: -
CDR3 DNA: TGCAGTGCTTCTAGGGCGGGGTCGAACACTGAAGCTTTCTTT
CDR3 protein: CSASRAGSNTEAFF

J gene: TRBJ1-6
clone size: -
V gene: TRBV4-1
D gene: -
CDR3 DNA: TGCGCCAGCAGCCAAGTACAAATACATTCACCCCTCCACTTT
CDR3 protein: CASSQVQIHSPLHF

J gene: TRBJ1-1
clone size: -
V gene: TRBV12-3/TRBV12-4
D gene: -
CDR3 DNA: TGTGCCAGCAGTTTAACTGAAGCTTTCTTT
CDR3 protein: CASSLTEAFF

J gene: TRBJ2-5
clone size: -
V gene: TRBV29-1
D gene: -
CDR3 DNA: TGCAGCGTTGGGTGGCAAGAGACCCAGTACTTC
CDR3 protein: CSVGWQETQYF

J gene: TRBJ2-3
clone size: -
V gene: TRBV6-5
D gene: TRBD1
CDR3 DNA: TGTGCCAGCAGTTACCATACAGGGGGATCCTCTAGCACAGATACGCAGTATTTT
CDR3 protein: CASSYHTGGSSSTDTQYF

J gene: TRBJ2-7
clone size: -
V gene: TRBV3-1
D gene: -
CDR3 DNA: TGTGCCAGCAGCAGAGGACAGATATCTTTAGAGCAGTACTTC
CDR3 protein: CASSRGQISLEQYF

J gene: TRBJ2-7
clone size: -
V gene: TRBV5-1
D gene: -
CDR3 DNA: TGCGCCAGCAGCTCCGGGACAAACTACGAGCAGTACTTC
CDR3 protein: CASSSGTNYEQYF

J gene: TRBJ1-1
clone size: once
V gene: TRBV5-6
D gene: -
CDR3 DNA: TGTGCCAGCAGCTTATTGCATGCGGCGAGGGCTGAAGCTTTCTTT
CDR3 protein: CASSLLHAARAEAFF

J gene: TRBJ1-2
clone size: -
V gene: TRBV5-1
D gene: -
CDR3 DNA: TGCGCCAGCAGCTTGGGTGGGAGTAACTATGGCTACACCTTC
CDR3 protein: CASSLGGSNYGYTF

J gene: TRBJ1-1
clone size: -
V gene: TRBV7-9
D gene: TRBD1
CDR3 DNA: TGTGCCAGCAGCACCCGACAGGGACTGAACACTGAAGCTTTCTTT
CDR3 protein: CASSTRQGLNTEAFF

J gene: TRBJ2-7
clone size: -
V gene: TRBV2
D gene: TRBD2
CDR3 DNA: TGTGCCAGCAGGGCTAGCGGGGGGTTCGGGGAGCAGTACTTC
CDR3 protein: CASRASGGFGEQYF

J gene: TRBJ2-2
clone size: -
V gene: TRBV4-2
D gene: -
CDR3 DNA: TGTGCCAGCAGCCAAGGTGTAGTAGTCACCGGGGAGCTGTTTTTT
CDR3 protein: CASSQGVVVTGELFF

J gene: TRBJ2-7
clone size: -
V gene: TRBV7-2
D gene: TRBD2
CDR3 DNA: TGTGCCAGCAGCTTAAAGAGCGGGGGGGCTTTCGAGCAGTACTTC
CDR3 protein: CASSLKSGGAFEQYF

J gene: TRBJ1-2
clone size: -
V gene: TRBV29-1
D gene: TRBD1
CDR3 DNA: TGCAGCGTCCCCATCCGGGACAGGAACTATGGCTACACCTTC
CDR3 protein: CSVPIRDRNYGYTF

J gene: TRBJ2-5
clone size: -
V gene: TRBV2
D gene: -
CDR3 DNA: TGTGCCAGCAGTGGACTAGATGCAGAGACCCAGTACTTC
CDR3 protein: CASSGLDAETQYF

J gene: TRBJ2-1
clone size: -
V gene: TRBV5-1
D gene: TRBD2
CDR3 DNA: TGCGCCAGCAGCTTGGACACTAGCGGGGGCCAGCAGTTCTTC
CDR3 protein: CASSLDTSGGQQFF

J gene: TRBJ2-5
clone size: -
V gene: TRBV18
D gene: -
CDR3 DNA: TGTGCCAGCAGCCCGTACCAAGAGACCCAGTACTTC
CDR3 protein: CASSPYQETQYF

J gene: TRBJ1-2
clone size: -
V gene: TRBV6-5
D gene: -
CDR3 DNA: TGTGCCAGCAGTTACTTGGGCAGGAATGGCTACACCTTC
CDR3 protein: CASSYLGRNGYTF

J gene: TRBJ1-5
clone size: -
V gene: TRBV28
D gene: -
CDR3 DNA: TGTGCCAGCAGTTTAGTAAGTCGGCGAGGACAGCCCCAGCATTTT
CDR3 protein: CASSLVSRRGQPQHF

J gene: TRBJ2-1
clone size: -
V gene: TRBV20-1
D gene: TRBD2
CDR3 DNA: TGCAGTGCTCAGAGGGGACTAGCATCCTATGAGCAGTTCTTC
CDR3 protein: CSAQRGLASYEQFF

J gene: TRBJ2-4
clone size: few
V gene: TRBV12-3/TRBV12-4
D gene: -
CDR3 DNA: TGTGCCAGCAGTTTAGCGGGGGGAAACATTCAGTACTTC
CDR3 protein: CASSLAGGNIQYF

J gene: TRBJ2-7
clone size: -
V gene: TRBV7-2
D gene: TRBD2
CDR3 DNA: TGTGCCAGCAGCTTAGGGGCTAGCGGGCCCTACGAGCAGTACTTC
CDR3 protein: CASSLGASGPYEQYF

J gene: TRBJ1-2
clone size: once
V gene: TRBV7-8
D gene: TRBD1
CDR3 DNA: TGTGCCAGCAGCGCAAGCACAGGGGGGTATAACTATGGCTACACCTTC
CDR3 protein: CASSASTGGYNYGYTF

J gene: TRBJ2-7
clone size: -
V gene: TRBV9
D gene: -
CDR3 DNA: TGTGCCAGCAGCGTAGACCCTGCGGGAACCTACGAGCAGTACTTC
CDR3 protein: CASSVDPAGTYEQYF

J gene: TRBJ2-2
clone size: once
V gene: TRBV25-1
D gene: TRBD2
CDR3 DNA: TGTGCCAGCAGTGATTGGACTAGCGGGGCTACCGGGGAGCTGTTTTTT
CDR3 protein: CASSDWTSGATGELFF

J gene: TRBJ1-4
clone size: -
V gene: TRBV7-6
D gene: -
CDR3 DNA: TGTGCCAGCAGTAACGACAGGTTGAGTGAAAAACTGTTTTTT
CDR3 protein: CASSNDRLSEKLFF

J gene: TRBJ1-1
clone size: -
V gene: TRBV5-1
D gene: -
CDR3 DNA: TGCGCCAGCAGCTTGCAGGGGCCGGGAGGGGTTGAAGCTTTCTTT
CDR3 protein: CASSLQGPGGVEAFF

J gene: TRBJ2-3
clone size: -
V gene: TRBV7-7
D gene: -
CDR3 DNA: TGTGCCAGCAGCTTAGCGGAAGCAGATACGCAGTATTTT
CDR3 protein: CASSLAEADTQYF

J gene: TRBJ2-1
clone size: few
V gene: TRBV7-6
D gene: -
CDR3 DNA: TGTGCCAGCGCCCCGGGATTGAGGAATGAGCAGTTCTTC
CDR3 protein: CASAPGLRNEQFF

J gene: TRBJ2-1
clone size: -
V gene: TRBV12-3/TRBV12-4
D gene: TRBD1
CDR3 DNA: TGTGCCCTTGGACAGGGGTCCTCAAATGAGCAGTTCTTC
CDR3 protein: CALGQGSSNEQFF

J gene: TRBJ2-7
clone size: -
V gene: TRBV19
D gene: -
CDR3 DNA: TGTGCCAGTAGTATGCGGAGGGGCCCCTACGAGCAGTACTTC
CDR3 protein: CASSMRRGPYEQYF

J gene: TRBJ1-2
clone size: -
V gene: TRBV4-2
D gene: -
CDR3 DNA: TGTGCCAGCAGCCAAGAGAGCGCCAGTAACTATGGCTACACCTTC
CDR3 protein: CASSQESASNYGYTF

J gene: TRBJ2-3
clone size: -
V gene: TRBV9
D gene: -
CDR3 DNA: TGTGCCAGCAGCGGCGGAACTAGCAGGACAGATACGCAGTATTTT
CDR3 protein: CASSGGTSRTDTQYF